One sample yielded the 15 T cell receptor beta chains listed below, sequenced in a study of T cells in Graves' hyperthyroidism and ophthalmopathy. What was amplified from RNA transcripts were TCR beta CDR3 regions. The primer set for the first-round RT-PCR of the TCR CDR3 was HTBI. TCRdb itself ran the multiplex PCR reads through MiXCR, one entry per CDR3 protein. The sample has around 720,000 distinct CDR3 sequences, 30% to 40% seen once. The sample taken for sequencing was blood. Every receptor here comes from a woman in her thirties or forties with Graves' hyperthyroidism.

The CDR3 coding sequence is TGTGCCAGCAGCCCCCCCGGGACAGACTATGGCTACACCTTC. Amino acids: CASSPPGTDYGYTF. V usage is TRBV7-9 and J usage is TRBJ1-2; 7 nucleotides agree with TRBD1. The V and J ends lost 5 bases and 3 bases, in that order; junction bases with no gene match: 6. CDR1 is SEHNR and CDR2 is FQNEAQ in the germline V gene (reference sequence). The CDR3 spans 14 residues.

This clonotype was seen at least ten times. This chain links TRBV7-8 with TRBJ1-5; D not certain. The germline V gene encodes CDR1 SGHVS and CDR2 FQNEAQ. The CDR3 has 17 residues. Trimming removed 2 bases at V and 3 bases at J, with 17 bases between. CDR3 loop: CASSLNGNIRNNQPQHF. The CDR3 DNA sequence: TGTGCCAGCAGCTTAAACGGAAACATACGGAACAATCAGCCCCAGCATTTT.

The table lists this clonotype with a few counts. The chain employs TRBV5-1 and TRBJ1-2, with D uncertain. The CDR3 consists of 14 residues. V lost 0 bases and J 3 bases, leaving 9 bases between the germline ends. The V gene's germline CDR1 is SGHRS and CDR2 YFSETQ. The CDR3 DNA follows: TGCGCCAGCAGCTTGGATCTGGGTTACTATGGCTACACCTTC. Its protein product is CASSLDLGYYGYTF.

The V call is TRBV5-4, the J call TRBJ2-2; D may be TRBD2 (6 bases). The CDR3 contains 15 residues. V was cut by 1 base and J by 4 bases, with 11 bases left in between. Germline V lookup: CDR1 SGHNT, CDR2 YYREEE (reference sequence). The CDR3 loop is CASSLWGEVTGELFF. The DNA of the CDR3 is TGTGCCAGCAGCTTGTGGGGGGAGGTCACCGGGGAGCTGTTTTTT.

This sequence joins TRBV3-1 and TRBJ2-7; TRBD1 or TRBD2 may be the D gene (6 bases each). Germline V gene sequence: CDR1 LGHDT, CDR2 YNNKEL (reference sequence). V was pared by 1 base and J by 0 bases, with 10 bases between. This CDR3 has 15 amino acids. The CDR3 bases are TGTGCCAGCAGCCAAGGAGGGGGGCTCTCCTACGAGCAGTACTTC. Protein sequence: CASSQGGGLSYEQYF.

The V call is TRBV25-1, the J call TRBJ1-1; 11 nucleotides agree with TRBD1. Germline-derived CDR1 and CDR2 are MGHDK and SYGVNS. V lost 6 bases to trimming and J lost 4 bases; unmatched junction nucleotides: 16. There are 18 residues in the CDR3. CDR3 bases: TGTGCCAGCAGACCCCTAGCCGGGACAGGGGGTATTGGCACTGAAGCTTTCTTT. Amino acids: CASRPLAGTGGIGTEAFF.

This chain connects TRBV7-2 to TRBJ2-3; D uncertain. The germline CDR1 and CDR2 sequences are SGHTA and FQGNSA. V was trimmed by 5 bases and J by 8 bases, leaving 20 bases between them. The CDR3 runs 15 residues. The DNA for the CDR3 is TGTGCCAGCAGCCTCAGCCCCCCACGGGTCATTACGCAGTATTTT. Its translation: CASSLSPPRVITQYF.

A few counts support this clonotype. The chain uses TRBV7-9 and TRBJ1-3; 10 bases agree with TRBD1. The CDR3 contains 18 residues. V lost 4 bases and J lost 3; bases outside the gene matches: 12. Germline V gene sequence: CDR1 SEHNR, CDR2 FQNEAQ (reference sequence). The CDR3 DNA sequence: TGTGCCAGCAGCTATAACCCGGGACAGGGGTTTGGTGGAAACACCATATATTTT. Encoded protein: CASSYNPGQGFGGNTIYF.

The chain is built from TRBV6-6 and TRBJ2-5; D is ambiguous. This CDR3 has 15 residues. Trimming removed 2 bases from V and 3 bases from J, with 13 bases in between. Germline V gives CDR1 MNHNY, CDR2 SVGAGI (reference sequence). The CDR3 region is CASSYRVNYEETQYF. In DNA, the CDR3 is TGTGCCAGCAGTTACAGGGTTAACTATGAAGAGACCCAGTACTTC.

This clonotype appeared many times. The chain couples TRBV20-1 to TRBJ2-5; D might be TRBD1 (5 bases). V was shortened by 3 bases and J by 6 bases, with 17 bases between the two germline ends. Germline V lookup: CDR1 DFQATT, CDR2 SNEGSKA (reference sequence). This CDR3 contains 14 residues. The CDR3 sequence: CSASRLGREKTQYF. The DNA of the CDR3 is TGCAGTGCTAGCCGGTTGGGCAGGGAAAAGACCCAGTACTTC.

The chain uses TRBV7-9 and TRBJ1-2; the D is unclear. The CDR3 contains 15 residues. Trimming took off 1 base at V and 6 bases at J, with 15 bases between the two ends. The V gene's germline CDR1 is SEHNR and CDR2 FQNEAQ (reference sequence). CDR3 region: CASSLGGFRRDGYTF. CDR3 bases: TGTGCCAGCAGCTTAGGAGGGTTTAGACGGGATGGCTACACCTTC.

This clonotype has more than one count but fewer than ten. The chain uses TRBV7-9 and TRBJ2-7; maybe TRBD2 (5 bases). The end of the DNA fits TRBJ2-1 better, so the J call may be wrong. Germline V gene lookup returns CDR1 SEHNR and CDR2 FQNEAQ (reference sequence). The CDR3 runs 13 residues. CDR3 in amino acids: CASSLTGDNEQFF. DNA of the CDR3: TGTGCCAGCAGCTTAACCGGGGACAATGAGCAGTTCTTC.

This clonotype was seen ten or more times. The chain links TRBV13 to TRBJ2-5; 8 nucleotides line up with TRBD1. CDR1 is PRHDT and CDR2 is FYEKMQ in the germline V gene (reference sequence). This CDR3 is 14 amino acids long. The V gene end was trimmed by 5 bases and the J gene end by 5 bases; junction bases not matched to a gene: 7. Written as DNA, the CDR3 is TGTGCCAGCAGCCTCTTGACAGGGGCGGAGACCCAGTACTTC. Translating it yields CASSLLTGAETQYF.

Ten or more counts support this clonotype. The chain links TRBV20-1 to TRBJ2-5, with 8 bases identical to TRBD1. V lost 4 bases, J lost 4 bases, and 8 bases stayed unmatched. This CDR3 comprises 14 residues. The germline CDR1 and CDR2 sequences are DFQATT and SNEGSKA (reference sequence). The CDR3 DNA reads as TGCAGTGCTACAGAGGGACAGGCAAGAGAGACCCAGTACTTC. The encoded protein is CSATEGQARETQYF.

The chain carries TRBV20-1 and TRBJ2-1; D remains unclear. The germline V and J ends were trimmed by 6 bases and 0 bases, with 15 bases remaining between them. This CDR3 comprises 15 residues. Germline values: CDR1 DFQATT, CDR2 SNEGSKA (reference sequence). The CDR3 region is CSAVRYRSSYNEQFF. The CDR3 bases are TGCAGTGCCGTCCGCTACAGATCCTCCTACAATGAGCAGTTCTTC.